This T cell receptor beta chain was captured by sequencing in a study of blood T cell repertoires in COVID-19. Study-level background: COVID-19 samples, acute and convalescent, were from the United States, Italy and Spain. PBMCs, B-cell-depleted T cells, or T cells provided the cDNA or gDNA that made up the material.

Unmatched junction bases numbered 5, after V lost 2 bases and J lost 6 bases. Germline CDR1 is MNHEY and CDR2 is SMNVEV (reference sequence). The CDR3 extends over 14 amino acids. As originally analysed: Cell counts per sample came from amplifying reference gene primers. Measured with immunoSEQ multiplex PCR; TCRdb has only the in-frame clones, and not every one. V, J and clone size reflect that table, while D and trimming were determined from the DNA. The table records approximately 100,000 clones, around 88% of them present only once. The TCR originated in a human donor with acute or convalescent COVID-19. The donor label of this sample is uncertain. Material for sequencing was peripheral blood. The chain is built from TRBV27 and TRBJ2-7, with 9 positions matching TRBD2. The CDR3 here is CASSLVAGGVEQYF. DNA for the CDR3: TGTGCCAGCAGTTTAGTGGCGGGAGGGGTCGAGCAGTACTTC.